This TCR beta chain was identified in a study of CD8 T cells in Susac syndrome. Bulk CD8+ and CD4+ cells came from magnetic negative isolation; CD8+ TEMRA by FACS. RNA totalling about 0.45 to 1 ug underwent reverse transcription with random hexamers. Across 54 Vbeta and 13 Jbeta, TCR beta CDR3 was amplified with immunoSEQ multiplex PCR. TCRdb re-analysed the immunoSEQ multiplex PCR reads in MiXCR, keeping a single row per CDR3 protein. This sample has about 130,000 distinct CDR3 sequences; more than 85% occur once, and the top ten carry approximately 0.3%. This clonotype was counted a few times. This CDR3 has 14 amino acids. V lost 1 base to trimming and J lost 0 bases, with 4 bases between them. The germline gives CDR1 MGHRA, CDR2 YSYEKL.

The receptor was derived from a human donor with multiple sclerosis. The V call is TRBV4-1, the J call TRBJ1-5, with D unclear. The specimen sequenced was CD8+ T cells from PBMCs. The CDR3 sequence: CASSQGFSNQPQHF. CDR3 bases: TGCGCCAGCAGCCAAGGTTTTAGCAATCAGCCCCAGCATTTT.